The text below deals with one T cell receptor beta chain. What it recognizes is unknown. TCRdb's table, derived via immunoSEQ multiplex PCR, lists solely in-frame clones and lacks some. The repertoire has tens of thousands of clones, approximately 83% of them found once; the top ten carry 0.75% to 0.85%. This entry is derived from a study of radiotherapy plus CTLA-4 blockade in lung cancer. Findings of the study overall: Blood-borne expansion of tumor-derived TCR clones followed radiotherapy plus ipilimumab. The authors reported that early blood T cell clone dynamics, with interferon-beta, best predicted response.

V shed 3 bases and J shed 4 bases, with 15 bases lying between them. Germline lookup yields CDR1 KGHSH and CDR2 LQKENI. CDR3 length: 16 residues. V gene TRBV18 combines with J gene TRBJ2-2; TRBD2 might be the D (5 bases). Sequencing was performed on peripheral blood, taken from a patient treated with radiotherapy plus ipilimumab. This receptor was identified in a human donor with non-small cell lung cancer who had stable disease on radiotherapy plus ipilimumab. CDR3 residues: CASSPSRTSITGELFF. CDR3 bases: TGTGCCAGCTCACCTTCCCGGACTTCTATCACCGGGGAGCTGTTTTTT.